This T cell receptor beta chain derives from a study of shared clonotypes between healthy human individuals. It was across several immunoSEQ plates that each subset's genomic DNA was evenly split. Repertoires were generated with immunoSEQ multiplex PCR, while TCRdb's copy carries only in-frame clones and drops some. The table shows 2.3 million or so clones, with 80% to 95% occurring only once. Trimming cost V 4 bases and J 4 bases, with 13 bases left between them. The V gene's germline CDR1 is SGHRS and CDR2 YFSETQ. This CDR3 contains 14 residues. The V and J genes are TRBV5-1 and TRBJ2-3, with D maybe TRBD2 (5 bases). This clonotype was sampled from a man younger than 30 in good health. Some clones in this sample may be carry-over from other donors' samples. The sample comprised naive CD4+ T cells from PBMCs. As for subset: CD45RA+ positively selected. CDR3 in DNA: TGCGCCAGCAGCACCTCCGGGAACCCAGATACGCAGTATTTT. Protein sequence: CASSTSGNPDTQYF.